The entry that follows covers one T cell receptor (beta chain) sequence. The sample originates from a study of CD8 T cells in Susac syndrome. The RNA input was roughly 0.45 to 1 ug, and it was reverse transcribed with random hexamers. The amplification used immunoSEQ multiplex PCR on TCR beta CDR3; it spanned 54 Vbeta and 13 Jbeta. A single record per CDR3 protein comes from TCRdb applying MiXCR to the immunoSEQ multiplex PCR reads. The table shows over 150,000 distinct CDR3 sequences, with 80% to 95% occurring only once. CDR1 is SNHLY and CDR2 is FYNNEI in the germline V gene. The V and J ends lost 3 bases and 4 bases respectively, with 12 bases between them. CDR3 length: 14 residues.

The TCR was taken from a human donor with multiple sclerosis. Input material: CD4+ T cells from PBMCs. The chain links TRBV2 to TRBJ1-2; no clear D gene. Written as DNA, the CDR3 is TGTGCCAGCAGTGACATCAGTTCCCTCTATGGCTACACCTTC. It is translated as CASSDISSLYGYTF.